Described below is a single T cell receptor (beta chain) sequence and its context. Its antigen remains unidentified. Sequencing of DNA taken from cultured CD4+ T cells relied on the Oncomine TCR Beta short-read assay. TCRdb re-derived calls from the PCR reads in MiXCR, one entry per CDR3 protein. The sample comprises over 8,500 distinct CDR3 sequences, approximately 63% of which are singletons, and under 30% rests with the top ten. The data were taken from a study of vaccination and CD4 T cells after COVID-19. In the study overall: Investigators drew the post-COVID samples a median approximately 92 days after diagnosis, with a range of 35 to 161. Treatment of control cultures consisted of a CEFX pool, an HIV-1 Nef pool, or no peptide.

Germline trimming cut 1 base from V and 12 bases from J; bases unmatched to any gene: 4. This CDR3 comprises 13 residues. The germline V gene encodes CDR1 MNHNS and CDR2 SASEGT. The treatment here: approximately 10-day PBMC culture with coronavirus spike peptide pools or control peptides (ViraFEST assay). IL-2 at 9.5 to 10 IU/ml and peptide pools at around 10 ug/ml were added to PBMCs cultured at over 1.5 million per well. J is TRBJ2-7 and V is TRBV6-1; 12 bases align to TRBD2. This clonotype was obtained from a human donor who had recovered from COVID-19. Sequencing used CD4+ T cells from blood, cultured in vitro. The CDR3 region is CASSEGLAGDPYF. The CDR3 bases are TGTGCCAGCAGTGAAGGACTAGCGGGAGATCCGTACTTC.